The clone carrying this T cell receptor (beta chain) showed up many times. Its antigen is as yet unknown. The entry originates in a study of T cells in Graves' hyperthyroidism and ophthalmopathy. Exclusions: uncontrolled infection, other autoimmune disease, pregnancy, lactation. General study points: A model of 13 V-J pairs discriminated ophthalmopathy from stable hyperthyroidism.

CDR3 length equals 15 residues. Trimming took off 3 bases at V and 2 bases at J, with 11 bases between the two ends. The germline V gene has CDR1 LNHNV and CDR2 YYDKDF (reference sequence). RNA transcripts yielded amplified TCR beta CDR3 regions. TCR CDR3 regions were first amplified by RT-PCR with HTBI primers. TCRdb reprocessed the multiplex PCR reads with MiXCR, giving one entry per CDR3 protein. The sample lists approximately 510,000 distinct CDR3 sequences; 20% were seen once. The sequencing sample was made of blood. This clonotype was obtained from a man aged 18-30 years with Graves' hyperthyroidism. The chain joins TRBV15 to TRBJ1-5; tentative D call: TRBD1 (5 bases). DNA for the CDR3: TGTGCCACCAGCAGGTGGGGGGGGGGCAATCAGCCCCAGCATTTT. It encodes CATSRWGGGNQPQHF.